The following is a T cell receptor beta chain sequence with its context. Its antigen remains unidentified. Noted treatment: roughly 20 received Ad26.COV2.S at low or high dose, single or two shots; roughly 5 received placebo; per-sample allocation not given. Sampling was performed 63 days after the first vaccine or placebo injection. An adult donor aged 18-55 years was enrolled in Boston. An Ad26 vector was used to express Wuhan-strain SARS-CoV-2 spike as the vaccine. The ends were cut back, 2 bases at V and 7 bases at J, with 14 bases in the middle. Germline CDR1 reads SNHLY; CDR2 reads FYNNEI. The CDR3 runs to 14 residues. This sample was included in a study of Ad26.COV2.S vaccination and SARS-CoV-2 variants. Study in general: Once, or twice with 56 days between doses, Ad26.COV2.S was given intramuscularly. Regarding the study as a whole: Researchers cautioned that TCR breadth and depth analyses may have underestimated total T cell responses.

Only in-frame clones appear in the TCRdb table, and some are missing; sequencing was by immunoSEQ multiplex PCR. This table holds over 350,000 clones, about 85% found once. The chain combines TRBV2 with TRBJ2-5; D not resolved. The sequenced sample was peripheral blood, obtained in a trial of Ad26.COV2.S vaccine versus placebo. The sequence derives from a person aged 18 to 59 who received the Ad26.COV2.S COVID-19 vaccine or a placebo. DNA of the CDR3: TGTGCCAGCAGTGAACTGGTGGCCTTCGGGACCCAGTACTTC. Translation gives CASSELVAFGTQYF.